This T cell receptor beta chain was sequenced during a study of response to subunit inactivated influenza vaccine (dated by TCRdb to between 2017 and 2018). About the full investigation: Deep quantitative profiling of the T cell receptor repertoire was used in the study to follow responses to a trivalent subunit inactivated influenza vaccine. General findings and caveats noted by the study authors: It was suggested by the authors that each seasonal influenza vaccination may recruit only a limited number of new T cells.

Receptor amplification or capture employed RT-PCR. The listed sequencing device is Illumina HiSeq 2500. TCRdb reran the public reads through fastp at Q25 and MiXCR, keeping productive beta chains. Entries that share a CDR3 protein sequence are merged under the most common genes and DNA. The sample has about 650,000 distinct CDR3 sequences on record, 15% to 18% of them singletons. Clones ranked in the top ten supply roughly 10% of the sample. V and J are truncated by 7 bases and 6 bases respectively, leaving an intervening sequence of 10 bases. From the germline V gene, CDR1 is SNHLY and CDR2 is FYNNEI. Counted from cysteine to phenylalanine, this CDR3 has 13 amino acids. Only CDR3 DNA is held: 39 bases, read in frame from base 1. As to this clonotype: Its recognized antigen is unknown. Base qualities are not provided; no much larger clone lies one nucleotide away.

The input for sequencing was PBMCs from blood, taken approximately 12 days after vaccination. Rearrangement joined TRBV2 to TRBJ1-6; the D gene lacks a confident call. The origin of this receptor is a man in his forties or fifties who received an inactivated influenza vaccine. Donor details come from another sample of the same person, matched by shared clones. The CDR3 has the sequence CASNRELNSPLHF. The sequenced DNA is TGTGCCAGCAATCGAGAGCTTAATTCACCCCTCCACTTT. Outside the CDR3, residues come from the reference TRBV2 and TRBJ1-6 proteins, so the full variable domain is: EPEVTQTPSHQVTQMGQEVILRCVPISNHLYFYWYRQILGQKVEFLVSFYNNEISEKSEIFDDQFSVERPDGSNFTLKIRSTKLEDSAMYFCASNRELNSPLHFGNGTRLTVT.